This TCR beta chain was sequenced in a study of CD8 T cells in Susac syndrome. Germline V gene data show CDR1 as MGHRA and CDR2 as YSYEKL. V gave up 1 base and J gave up 5 bases, with 8 bases separating them. CDR3 length equals 13 residues. CD8+ and CD4+ T cells taken from blood had their TCR beta sequenced. FACS was used to enrich TEMRA cells, whereas the CD8+ and CD4+ T cells were obtained by negative isolation. A quantity of roughly 0.5 to 1 ug RNA underwent reverse transcription using random hexamers. TCRdb used MiXCR to reprocess the immunoSEQ multiplex PCR reads, holding one entry per CDR3 protein. Of around 71,000 distinct CDR3 sequences in the sample, 96% were seen once.

The sequence came from a human donor with multiple sclerosis. Sequenced: CD4+ T cells from PBMCs. The chain joins TRBV4-1 to TRBJ2-5; D is uncertain. DNA for the CDR3: TGCGCCAGCAGCCAAGTACCCCCGGAGACCCAGTACTTC. Translated: CASSQVPPETQYF.